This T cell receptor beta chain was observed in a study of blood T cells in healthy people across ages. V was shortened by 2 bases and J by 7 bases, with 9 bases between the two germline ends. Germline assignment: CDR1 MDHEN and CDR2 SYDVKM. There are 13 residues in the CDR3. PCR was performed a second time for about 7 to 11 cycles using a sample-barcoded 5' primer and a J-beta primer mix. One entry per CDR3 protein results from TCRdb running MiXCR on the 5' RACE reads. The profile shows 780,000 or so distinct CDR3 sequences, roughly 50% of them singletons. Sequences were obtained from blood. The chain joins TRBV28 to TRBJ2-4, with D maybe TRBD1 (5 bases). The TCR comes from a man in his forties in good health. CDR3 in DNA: TGTGCCAGCAGTTTAATCAAGGGGAACATTCAGTACTTC. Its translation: CASSLIKGNIQYF.